The 8 T cell receptor beta chains presented below share a single source sample, sequenced in a study of T cell changes during pregnancy in multiple sclerosis (dated by TCRdb to the late 2010s). The library was made by the immunoSEQ multiplex PCR assay. TCRdb limited this immuneACCESS table to in-frame rearrangements with V and J called. A share of clones is missing; checked studies link under half to unresolved V genes, and the rest is unexplained. This sample has tens of thousands of clones in its table, and around 92% of those were observed once. The top ten clones comprise about 0.9% of the sample. The source was peripheral blood, collected in the first trimester of pregnancy. These receptors were obtained from a female donor with multiple sclerosis, enrolled in a pregnancy study.

V gene TRBV7-8 combines with J gene TRBJ2-7; possibly TRBD1 for D (6 bases). Trimming removed 1 base from V and 4 bases from J, with 17 bases in between. The CDR3 has 16 residues. Germline CDR1 SGHVS, CDR2 FQNEAQ. CDR3 sequence (DNA): TGTGCCAGCAGCTTAGAGGCTAGGGGGTCGTCGTACGAGCAGTACTTC. Its protein product is CASSLEARGSSYEQYF.

The rearrangement joins TRBV7-2 to TRBJ2-1; 13 bases align to TRBD2. The CDR3 contains 15 residues. The germline gives CDR1 SGHTA, CDR2 FQGNSA. V was pared by 4 bases and J by 4 bases, with 1 base of the junction left unmatched. CDR3 coding DNA: TGTGCCAGCAGCTGGGGACTAGCGGGGTACAATGAGCAGTTCTTC. As protein: CASSWGLAGYNEQFF.

The rearrangement uses TRBV10-1 and TRBJ2-3; 11 nucleotides align to TRBD2. The CDR3 runs to 16 residues. V lost 7 bases and J lost 5; bases outside the gene matches: 11. Germline CDR1 reads WNHNN; CDR2 reads SYGVQD (reference sequence). CDR3 DNA sequence: TGCGCCAGCACCAGCATAGCGGGGGGGCCCAGAGATACGCAGTATTTT. It codes for CASTSIAGGPRDTQYF.

The CDR3 DNA sequence: TGTGCCAGCTCACCAATCCGGGGGAGGTATGGCTACACCTTC. Translation: CASSPIRGRYGYTF. The chain is built from TRBV18 and TRBJ1-2; possibly TRBD1 for D (5 bases). With 2 bases removed from V and 5 bases from J, the gap between germline ends came to 12 bases. Germline lookup yields CDR1 KGHSH and CDR2 LQKENI. The CDR3 contains 14 residues.

The chain recombines TRBV11-3 with TRBJ1-1; 8 bases align to TRBD1. Looked up from germline, CDR1 is SGHNT and CDR2 is YENEEA. The V and J ends lost 6 bases and 8 bases, in that order; junction bases with no gene match: 2. This CDR3 is built from 11 residues. CDR3 nucleotide sequence: TGTGCCAGCAGAGGACAGGGCGAAGCTTTCTTT. Translation: CASRGQGEAFF.

The chain links TRBV6-6 to TRBJ1-1; possibly TRBD1 for D (6 bases). The V gene lost 4 bases and the J gene lost 4 bases, with 19 bases spanning the gap. The CDR3 has 16 amino acids. Germline values: CDR1 MNHNY, CDR2 SVGAGI (reference sequence). The CDR3 reads CASSSTGARVGTEAFF. The DNA of the CDR3 is TGTGCCAGCAGTTCGACAGGAGCCCGGGTCGGCACTGAAGCTTTCTTT.

The genes are TRBV7-3 and TRBJ1-2; D unclear. The V and J ends lost 2 bases and 2 bases respectively, with 9 bases between them. The CDR3 is made up of 14 amino acids. Looked up from germline, CDR1 is SGHTA and CDR2 is FQGTGA. The CDR3 loop reads CASSLGPGNYGYTF. As DNA, the CDR3 is TGTGCCAGCAGCTTAGGCCCGGGGAACTATGGCTACACCTTC.

The chain has TRBV10-3 and TRBJ1-4, with 9 bases identical to TRBD1. Trimming cost V 2 bases and J 7 bases; bases outside gene matches: 5. In germline, CDR1 is ENHRY, CDR2 SYGVKD. The CDR3 has 15 amino acids. The CDR3 reads CAISETGGLGEKLFF. The CDR3, as DNA: TGTGCCATCAGTGAGACAGGGGGCTTAGGTGAAAAACTGTTTTTT.